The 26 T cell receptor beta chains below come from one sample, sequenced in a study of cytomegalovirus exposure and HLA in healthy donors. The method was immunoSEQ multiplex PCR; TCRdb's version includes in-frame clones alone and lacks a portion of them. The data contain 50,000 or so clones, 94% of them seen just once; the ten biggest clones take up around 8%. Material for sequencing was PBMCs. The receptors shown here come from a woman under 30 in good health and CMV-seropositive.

CDR3 sequence (DNA): TGTGCCAGCAGTTTTACGACTTTCCCCTCCTACAATGAGCAGTTCTTC. Translation gives CASSFTTFPSYNEQFF. This chain connects TRBV2 to TRBJ2-1; D is unresolved. Trimming removed 5 bases at V and 0 bases at J, with 14 bases between. This CDR3 spans 16 amino acids. Germline-derived CDR1 and CDR2 are SNHLY and FYNNEI.

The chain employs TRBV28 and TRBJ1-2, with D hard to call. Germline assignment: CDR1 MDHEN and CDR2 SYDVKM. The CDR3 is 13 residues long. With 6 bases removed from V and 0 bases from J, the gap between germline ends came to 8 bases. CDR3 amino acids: CASRPPTNYGYTF. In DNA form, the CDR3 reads TGTGCCAGCAGACCCCCTACTAACTATGGCTACACCTTC.

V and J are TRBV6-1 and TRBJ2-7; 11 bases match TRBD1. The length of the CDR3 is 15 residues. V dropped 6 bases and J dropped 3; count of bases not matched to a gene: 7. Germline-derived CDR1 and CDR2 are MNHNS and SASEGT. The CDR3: CASSLTGTGGYEQYF. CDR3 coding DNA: TGTGCCAGCAGCCTTACCGGGACAGGGGGCTACGAGCAGTACTTC.

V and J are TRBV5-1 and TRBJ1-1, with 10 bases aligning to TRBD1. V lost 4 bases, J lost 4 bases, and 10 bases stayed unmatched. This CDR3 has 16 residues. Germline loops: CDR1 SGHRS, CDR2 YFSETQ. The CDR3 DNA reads TGCGCCAGCAGCGAATCCAGGACAGGGGGAACCACTGAAGCTTTCTTT. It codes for CASSESRTGGTTEAFF.

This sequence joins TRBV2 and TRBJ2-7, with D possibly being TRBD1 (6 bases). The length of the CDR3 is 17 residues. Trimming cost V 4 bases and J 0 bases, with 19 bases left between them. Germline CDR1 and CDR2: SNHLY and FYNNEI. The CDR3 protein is CASSVGADAVLSYEQYF. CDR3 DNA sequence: TGTGCCAGCAGTGTGGGGGCGGACGCAGTCCTCTCCTACGAGCAGTACTTC.

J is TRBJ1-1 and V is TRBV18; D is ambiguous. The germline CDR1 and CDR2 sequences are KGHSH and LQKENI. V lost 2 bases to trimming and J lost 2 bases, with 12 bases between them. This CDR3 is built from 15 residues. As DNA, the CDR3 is TGTGCCAGCTCACCAGAGACAACTCTTAACACTGAAGCTTTCTTT. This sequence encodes CASSPETTLNTEAFF. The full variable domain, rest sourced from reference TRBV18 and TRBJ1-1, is NAGVMQNPRHLVRRRGQEARLRCSPMKGHSHVYWYRQLPEEGLKFMVYLQKENIIDESGMPKERFSAEFPKEGPSILRIQQVVRGDSAAYFCASSPETTLNTEAFFGQGTRLTVV.

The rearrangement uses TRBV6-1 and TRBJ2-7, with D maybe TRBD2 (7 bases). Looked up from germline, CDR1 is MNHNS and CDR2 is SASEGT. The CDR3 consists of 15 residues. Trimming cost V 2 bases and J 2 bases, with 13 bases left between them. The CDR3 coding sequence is TGTGCCAGCAGTGAACATCAGGGGACTACCTACGAGCAGTACTTC. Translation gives CASSEHQGTTYEQYF.

CDR3 protein: CASSEGGFTKNIQYF. In DNA, the CDR3 is TGTGCCAGTAGTGAGGGCGGTTTTACCAAAAACATTCAGTACTTC. The chain has TRBV19 and TRBJ2-4, with a possible D match to TRBD2 (5 bases). V was shortened by 5 bases and J by 2 bases, with 13 bases between the two germline ends. From germline, CDR1 is LNHDA and CDR2 SQIVND (reference sequence). CDR3 length: 15 amino acids.

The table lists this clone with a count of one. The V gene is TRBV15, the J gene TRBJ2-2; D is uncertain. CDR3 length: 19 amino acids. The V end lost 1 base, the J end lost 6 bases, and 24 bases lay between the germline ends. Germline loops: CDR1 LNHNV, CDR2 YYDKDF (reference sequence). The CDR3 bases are TGTGCCACCAGCAGAGTTTCAGGCTCTGGTGGGCGAAACGCCGGGGAGCTGTTTTTT. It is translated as CATSRVSGSGGRNAGELFF. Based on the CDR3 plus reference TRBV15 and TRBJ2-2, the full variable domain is DAMVIQNPRYQVTQFGKPVTLSCSQTLNHNVMYWYQQKSSQAPKLLFHYYDKDFNNEADTPDNFQSRRPNTSFCFLDIRSPGLGDTAMYLCATSRVSGSGGRNAGELFFGEGSRLTVL.

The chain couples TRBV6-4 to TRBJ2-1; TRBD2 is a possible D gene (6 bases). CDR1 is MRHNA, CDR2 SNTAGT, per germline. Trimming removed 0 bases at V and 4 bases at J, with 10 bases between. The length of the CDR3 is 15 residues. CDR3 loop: CASSDSSSGYNEQFF. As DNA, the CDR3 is TGTGCCAGCAGTGACTCGAGTAGCGGTTACAATGAGCAGTTCTTC.

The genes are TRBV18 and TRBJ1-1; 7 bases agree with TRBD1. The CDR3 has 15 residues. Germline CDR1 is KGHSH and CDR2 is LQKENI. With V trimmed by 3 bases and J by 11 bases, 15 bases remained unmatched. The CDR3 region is CASSPKEGAIVSAFF. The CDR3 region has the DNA TGTGCCAGCTCACCCAAGGAGGGGGCAATCGTATCCGCTTTCTTT.

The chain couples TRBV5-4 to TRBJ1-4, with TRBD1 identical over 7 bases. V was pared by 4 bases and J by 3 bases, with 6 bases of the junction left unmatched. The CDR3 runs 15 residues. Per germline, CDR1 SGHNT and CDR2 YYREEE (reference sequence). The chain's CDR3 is CASSERTGPNEKLFF. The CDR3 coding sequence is TGTGCCAGCAGCGAGCGGACAGGCCCTAATGAAAAACTGTTTTTT.

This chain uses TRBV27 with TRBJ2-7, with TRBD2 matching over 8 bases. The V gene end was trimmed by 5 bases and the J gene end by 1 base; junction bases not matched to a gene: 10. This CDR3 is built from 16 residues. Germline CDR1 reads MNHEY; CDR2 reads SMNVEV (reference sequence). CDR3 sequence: CASSRGLAGVSYEQYF. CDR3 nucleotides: TGTGCCAGCAGTCGCGGACTAGCAGGGGTTTCCTACGAGCAGTACTTC.

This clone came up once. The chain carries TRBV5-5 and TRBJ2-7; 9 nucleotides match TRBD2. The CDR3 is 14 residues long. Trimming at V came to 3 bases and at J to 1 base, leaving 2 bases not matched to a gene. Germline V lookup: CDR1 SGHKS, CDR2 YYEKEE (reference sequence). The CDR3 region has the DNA TGTGCCAGCAGCTCTAGCGGGATGTCCTACGAGCAGTACTTC. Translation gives CASSSSGMSYEQYF.

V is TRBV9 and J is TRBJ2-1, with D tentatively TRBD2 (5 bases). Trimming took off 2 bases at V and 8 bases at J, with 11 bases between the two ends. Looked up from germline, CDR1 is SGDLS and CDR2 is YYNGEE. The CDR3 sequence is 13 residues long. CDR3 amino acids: CASSVGGYDEQFF. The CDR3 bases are TGTGCCAGCAGCGTCGGAGGTTACGATGAGCAGTTCTTC.

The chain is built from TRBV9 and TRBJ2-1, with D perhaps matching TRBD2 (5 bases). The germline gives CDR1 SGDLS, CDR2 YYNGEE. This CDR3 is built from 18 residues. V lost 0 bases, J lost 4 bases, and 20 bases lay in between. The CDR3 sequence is CASSVGPERSGLYNEQFF. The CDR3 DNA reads TGTGCCAGCAGCGTAGGTCCAGAGAGGAGCGGACTGTACAATGAGCAGTTCTTC.

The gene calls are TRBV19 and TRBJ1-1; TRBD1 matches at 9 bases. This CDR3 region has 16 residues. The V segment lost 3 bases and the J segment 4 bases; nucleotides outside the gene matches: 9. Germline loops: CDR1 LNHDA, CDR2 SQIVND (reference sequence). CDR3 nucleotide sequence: TGTGCCAGTAGTATTATCGCCGGACAGGGGAGCACTGAAGCTTTCTTT. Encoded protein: CASSIIAGQGSTEAFF.

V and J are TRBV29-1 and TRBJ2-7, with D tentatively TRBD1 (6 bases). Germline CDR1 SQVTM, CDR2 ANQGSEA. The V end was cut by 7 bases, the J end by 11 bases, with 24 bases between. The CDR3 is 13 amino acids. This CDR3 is CSAGNGGERTEYF. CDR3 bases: TGCAGCGCGGGAAATGGGGGCGAGAGGACTGAGTACTTC.

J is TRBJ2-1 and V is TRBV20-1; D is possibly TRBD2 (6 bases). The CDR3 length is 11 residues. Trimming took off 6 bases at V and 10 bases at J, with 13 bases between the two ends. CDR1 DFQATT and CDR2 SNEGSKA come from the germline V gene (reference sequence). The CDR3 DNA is TGCAGTGCCCTACTAGCATGGGAGCAGTTCTTC. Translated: CSALLAWEQFF.

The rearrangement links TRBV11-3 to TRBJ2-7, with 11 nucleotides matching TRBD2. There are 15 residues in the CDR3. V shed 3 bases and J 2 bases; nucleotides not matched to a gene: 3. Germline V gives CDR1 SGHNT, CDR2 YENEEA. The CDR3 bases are TGTGCCAGCAGCTTCAAGACTAGCGGGACCTACGAGCAGTACTTC. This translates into CASSFKTSGTYEQYF.

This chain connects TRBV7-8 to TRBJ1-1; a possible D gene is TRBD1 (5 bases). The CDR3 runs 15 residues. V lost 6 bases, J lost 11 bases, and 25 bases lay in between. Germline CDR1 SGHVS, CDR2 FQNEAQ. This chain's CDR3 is CASSLTSGGGKEAFF. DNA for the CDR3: TGTGCCAGCAGTCTCACCTCGGGGGGGGGAAAGGAGGCTTTCTTT.

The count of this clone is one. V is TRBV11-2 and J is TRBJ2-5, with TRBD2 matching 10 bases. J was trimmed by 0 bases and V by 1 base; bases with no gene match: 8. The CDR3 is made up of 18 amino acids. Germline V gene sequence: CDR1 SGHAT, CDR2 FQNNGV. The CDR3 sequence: CASSLGPLLAGNQETQYF. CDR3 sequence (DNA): TGTGCCAGCAGCTTAGGTCCCTTACTAGCGGGAAACCAAGAGACCCAGTACTTC.

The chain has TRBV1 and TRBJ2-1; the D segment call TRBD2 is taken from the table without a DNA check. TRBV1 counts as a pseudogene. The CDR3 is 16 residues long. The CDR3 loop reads CTSSWTSGRSGTEQFF. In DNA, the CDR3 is TGCACCAGCAGCTGGACTAGCGGGAGGTCAGGCACTGAGCAGTTCTTC.

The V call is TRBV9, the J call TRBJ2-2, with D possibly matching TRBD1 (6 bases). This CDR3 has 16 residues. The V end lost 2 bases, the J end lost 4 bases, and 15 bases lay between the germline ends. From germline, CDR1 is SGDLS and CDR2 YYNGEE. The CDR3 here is CASSVSMTGFTGELFF. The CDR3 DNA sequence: TGTGCCAGCAGCGTCTCTATGACAGGATTCACCGGGGAGCTGTTTTTT. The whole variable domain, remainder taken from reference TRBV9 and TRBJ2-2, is DSGVTQTPKHLITATGQRVTLRCSPRSGDLSVYWYQQSLDQGLQFLIQYYNGEERAKGNILERFSAQQFPDLHSELNLSSLELGDSALYFCASSVSMTGFTGELFFGEGSRLTVL.

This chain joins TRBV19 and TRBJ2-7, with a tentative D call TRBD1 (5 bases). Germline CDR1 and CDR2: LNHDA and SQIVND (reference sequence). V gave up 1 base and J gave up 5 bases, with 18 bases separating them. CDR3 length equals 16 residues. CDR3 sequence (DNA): TGTGCCAGTAGTATAGGCCTTGGACCCTCACAGGACGAGCAGTACTTC. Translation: CASSIGLGPSQDEQYF.

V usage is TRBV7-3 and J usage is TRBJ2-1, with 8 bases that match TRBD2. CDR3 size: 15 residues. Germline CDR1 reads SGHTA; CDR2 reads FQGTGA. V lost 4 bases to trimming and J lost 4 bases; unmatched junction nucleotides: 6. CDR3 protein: CASSSTSGLYNEQFF. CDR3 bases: TGTGCCAGCAGCTCCACTAGCGGTCTTTACAATGAGCAGTTCTTC. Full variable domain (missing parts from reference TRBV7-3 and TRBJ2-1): GAGVSQTPSNKVTEKGKYVELRCDPISGHTALYWYRQSLGQGPEFLIYFQGTGAADDSGLPNDRFFAVRPEGSVSTLKIQRTERGDSAVYLCASSSTSGLYNEQFFGPGTRLTVL.